This T cell receptor beta chain was sequenced for a study of cytomegalovirus exposure and HLA in healthy donors (dated by TCRdb to about 2017). Regarding the study in general: In an earlier analysis of under 750 of the donors, 276 Gb of sequence data and approximately 120 million unique TCR beta sequences from about 179 million T cells were reported. Roughly 300 gigabases of sequencing data and approximately 85 million unique TCR sequences were included in an early release covering about 620 HLA-typed donors. Of the roughly 420 genotyped donors, 75% to 85% were placed in the genetic ancestry cluster associated with self-reported Caucasian donors. The study aimed to test whether signatures of past pathogen exposure could be identified by cataloging public T cell receptors. The T cell repertoires of several hundred subjects were profiled by immunosequencing and related to cytomegalovirus serostatus. Along with the approximately 650-subject first cohort, a separate validation cohort of around 110 different subjects was used. To predict cytomegalovirus infection status, the study brought together high-throughput TCR immunosequencing, statistical association of individual TCRs with disease status, and machine learning. To study patterns of TCR occurrence, a later analysis re-analyzed previously published TCR beta repertoires from several hundred donors and added high-resolution HLA genotyping. In the later analysis, no new phenotypic data were used to find candidate immune exposures; instead, reliance was placed on TCR beta sequences and their occurrence across donors. An earlier analysis of more than 450 of the donors used high-throughput TCR beta sequencing to judge whether each TCR beta V gene segment behaved as functional or pseudogenic. Donor age, sex, ethnicity and CMV serostatus were collected together with the repertoire data. A later genetic analysis used genome-wide SNP genotypes for about 65% of the roughly 670 donors, treating that subset as a discovery cohort. All discovery cohort repertoires had been generated on a single sequencing platform. HLA typing covered class I and class II loci at four-digit resolution. The number of typed donors differed by locus: roughly 629-630 for A, B, C, DRB1 and DQB1; some 500 for DQA1; 606 for DPA1; and some 430 for DPB1. A few DR-DQ haplotypes were treated as single units for association and clustering because of strong linkage in the cohort. On average, approximately 250,000 unique TCR beta nucleotide sequences were sequenced per donor among 398 genotyped donors of the cohort, with approximately 18% of those sequences being non-productive.

Details on this clone: The clone's antigen remains unknown. No base quality values were provided; no much bigger clone lies one nucleotide off.

Libraries were made using the immunoSEQ multiplex PCR assay. A mixture of 60 forward primers for TCR Vbeta segments and 13 reverse primers for TCR Jbeta segments was used in the multiplex PCR. A multiplex PCR assay on genomic DNA amplified the CDR3 region of rearranged TCR beta genes. Amplified TCR beta libraries were sequenced as 87-base-pair reads on the Illumina HiSeq System. As for the original processing: Across the 640 or so repertoires, a later analysis counted about 81 million unique TCR beta chains, some 11 million of which were shared by at least two donors. Raw reads were error-corrected and collapsed into unique sequences by a nearest-neighbor algorithm in which closely related sequences were merged to remove PCR and sequencing errors. Alignment of CDR3 sequences to IMGT reference sequences was used to assign V, D and J gene segments. For a sequence to be retained, a match of at least six nucleotides to both a V gene segment and a J gene segment was required. A rearrangement counted as productive if the CDR3 had no stop codons and remained in frame with V and J, and every other rearrangement counted as non-productive. CDR3 was defined according to IMGT convention as the region running from the second conserved V-encoded cysteine to the conserved J-encoded phenylalanine. The earlier analysis of 450 to 750 of the donors excluded any sequence lacking an unambiguous match to a single V gene segment. In an earlier analysis of approximately 610 of the donors, V segments were called functional above 56.7% productive rearrangements and were called segregating when the between-donor standard deviation exceeded 5%. A statistical classification framework was built for diagnosing cytomegalovirus status from the catalog of TCR beta chain sequences. In a later analysis, TCR nucleotide sequences were compared against IMGT/GENE-DB human TR gene sequences so that V and J genes could be assigned. Using the TCRdist pipeline, a later analysis assigned CDR3 sequences along with most-parsimonious VDJ recombination scenarios. In a later analysis, each TCR beta chain was defined by its CDR3 amino acid sequence together with its V-gene family, and reads lacking a unique V-gene family were excluded. In a later analysis, around 650 highly shared, low-generation-probability nucleotide sequences were removed to address suspected cross-contamination and a sequencing artifact. In a later analysis, a clonal expansion index for each public chain was calculated from normalized within-repertoire ranks of inferred template counts. In a later analysis, generation probabilities were computed using a VDJ recombination model fitted to out-of-frame rearrangements, and the results were checked against IGoR. Hypergeometric tests were used in a later analysis to score TCR-TCR, TCR-HLA and TCR-CMV co-occurrence, with a repertoire-size bias correction applied to the TCR pairs. A later analysis estimated false discovery rates by permuting HLA or CMV assignments 20 times. A later analysis grouped co-occurring TCRs with DBSCAN, adding TCRdist sequence similarity when clustering within HLA-allele-positive subsets. Repertoires with fewer than 30,000 or more than 120,000 public chains, plus five repertoires with anomalous nucleotide sharing, were excluded from co-occurrence clustering. The immuneACCESS repertoire file appears here via TCRdb, limited to in-frame rearrangements. These files lack a portion of the clones; in checked studies, under half of the deficit traces to unresolved V genes, and the cause of the others is not known. The DNA was the basis for D and trimming; V, J and clone size are from that table. The sample records 65,000 to 90,000 clones, 65% to 85% of which are singletons. 15% to 20% of the sample lies in the top ten.

The cohort comprised some 680 healthy bone marrow donors. Cohort members were all nominally healthy when sampled, although unrecorded immune exposures were likely present. The donor tested CMV seropositive and was one of the 289 seropositive cohort members. A peripheral blood sample was collected from each donor, and TCR beta sequencing was performed on peripheral blood mononuclear cells. The Qiagen DNeasy Blood Extraction Kit was used to extract genomic DNA from the blood cell samples. The paper as a whole reports these results and caveats: Immune exposure information for the cohort was limited to CMV serostatus. In a later genetic analysis, a missense DCLRE1C variant was associated with V-gene and J-gene trimming of TCR beta chains, and the association was replicated in an independent cohort. The earlier analysis of around 600 of the donors excluded approximately 15 rarely observed V segments, including chromosome 9 orphons, because counts were too low. The cohort was sequenced for TCR beta chains only, and without alpha or paired-chain data the features that could be detected were limited. Strong co-occurrence of HLA alleles, especially DR and DQ, made assigning TCR associations to individual alleles difficult. The authors suggested that the approach could potentially be generalized to other disease states and immunological phenotypes. According to a later analysis, TCR association rates differed among HLA loci, with DRB1 alleles showing the most associated TCRs and HLA-C alleles showing the fewest. Because some donors lacked HLA typing at each locus, the association tests relied only on the typed subset. Roughly uniform sequencing depth across donors was assumed in presence/absence analyses, although this assumption may not hold. A total of around 150 TCR beta chains were listed by the study as associated with cytomegalovirus. In vitro tests confirmed that a few of the cytomegalovirus-associated TCR beta chains recognize cytomegalovirus antigens. Compared with equally common non-associated chains, HLA-associated TCR beta chains in a later analysis were more clonally expanded and had lower generation probabilities. Broadly in line with IMGT annotations, most TCR beta V segments showed up in productive rearrangements about 90% or about 30% of the time in an earlier analysis of 450 to 750 of the donors. A cluster of highly shared sequence variants was judged likely to be a technical artifact of the sequencing pipeline. Cytomegalovirus status was reported to be diagnosed by the classifier with high specificity and sensitivity in both the original and validation cohorts. Several of the top co-occurrence clusters appeared to be linked to parvovirus B19, influenza, CMV and Epstein-Barr virus, according to a later analysis. A later analysis associated 16,951 TCR beta sequences with specific HLA alleles at a false discovery rate of 0.05. Linkage disequilibrium might explain the correlated functional status among segregating V segments, but an unknown experimental factor could not be excluded. A later analysis found that most CMV-associated TCR beta chains appeared HLA-restricted, with HLA associations seemingly driven largely by CMV exposure. A further reported finding was that TCR beta sequences accurately predicted the HLA-A and HLA-B alleles for most subjects in the first cohort. Most TCR sequences were seen in very few donors, while some public TCRs were found in many individuals. Compared with the roughly 600-donor mean, donors in an Asian-associated ancestry cluster had fewer N-insertions in productive TCRs, according to a later genetic analysis.

The sequence was collected from a woman in her thirties or forties in good health and CMV-seropositive. The sequenced sample was PBMCs.

The DNA is as follows: TGCGCCAGCACCCCTAGTCCTAGCGGGAGTTCCCCCTACGAGCAGTACTTC. The encoded protein is CASTPSPSGSSPYEQYF. The chain is made from TRBV5-1 and TRBJ2-7; the junction holds 10 bases that match TRBD2. After removal of 6 bases from V and 2 bases from J, the junction retains 14 bases not matched to a gene. From its cysteine to its phenylalanine, the CDR3 spans 17 amino acids. Of the read, only the CDR3 DNA is kept; its 51 bases are in frame from base 1. CDR1 is given as SGHRS and CDR2 as YFSETQ, both from the germline V gene. With all but the CDR3 taken from the reference TRBV5-1 and TRBJ2-7 genes, the full variable domain is: KAGVTQTPRYLIKTRGQQVTLSCSPISGHRSVSWYQQTPGQGLQFLFEYFSETQRNKGNFPGRFSGRQFSNSRSEMNVSTLELGDSALYLCASTPSPSGSSPYEQYFGPGTRLTVT.